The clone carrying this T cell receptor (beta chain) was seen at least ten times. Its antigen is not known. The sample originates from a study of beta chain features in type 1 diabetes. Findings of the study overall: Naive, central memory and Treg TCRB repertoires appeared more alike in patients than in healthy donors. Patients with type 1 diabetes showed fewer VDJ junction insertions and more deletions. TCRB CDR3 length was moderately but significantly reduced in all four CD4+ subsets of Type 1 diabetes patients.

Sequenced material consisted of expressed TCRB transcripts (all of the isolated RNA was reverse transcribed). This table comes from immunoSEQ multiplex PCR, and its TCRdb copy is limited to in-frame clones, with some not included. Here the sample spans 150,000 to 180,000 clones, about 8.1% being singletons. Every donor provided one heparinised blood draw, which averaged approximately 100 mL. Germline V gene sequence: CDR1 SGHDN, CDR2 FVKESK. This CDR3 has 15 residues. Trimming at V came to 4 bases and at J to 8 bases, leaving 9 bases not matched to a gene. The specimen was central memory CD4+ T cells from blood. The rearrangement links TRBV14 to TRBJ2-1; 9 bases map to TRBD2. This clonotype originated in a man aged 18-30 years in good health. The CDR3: CASSPLGTSIHEQFF. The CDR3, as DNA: TGTGCCAGCAGCCCTCTTGGGACTAGCATCCATGAGCAGTTCTTC.